A single T cell receptor (beta chain) is shown here with its context. The data were obtained in a study of CD8+CD57+ T cells in acquired aplastic anemia. TCR beta VDJ combinations and CDR3 sequences were profiled from genomic DNA. TCRdb ran MiXCR on the reads and lists one entry per CDR3 protein. The sample holds around 200,000 distinct CDR3 sequences, over 55% seen once. J was trimmed by 5 bases and V by 0 bases; bases with no gene match: 3. CDR1 and CDR2 (germline): SGDLS, YYNGEE. The CDR3 has 14 amino acids. Material: sorted CD4+, CD8+, or CD8+CD57+ T cells (not recorded which) from PBMCs. The V gene is TRBV9, the J gene TRBJ2-5, with 8 positions matching TRBD2. This receptor was taken from a human donor in good health. The CDR3 region is CASSVAGGEETQYF. In nucleotides, the CDR3 is TGTGCCAGCAGCGTAGCGGGGGGGGAGGAGACCCAGTACTTC.